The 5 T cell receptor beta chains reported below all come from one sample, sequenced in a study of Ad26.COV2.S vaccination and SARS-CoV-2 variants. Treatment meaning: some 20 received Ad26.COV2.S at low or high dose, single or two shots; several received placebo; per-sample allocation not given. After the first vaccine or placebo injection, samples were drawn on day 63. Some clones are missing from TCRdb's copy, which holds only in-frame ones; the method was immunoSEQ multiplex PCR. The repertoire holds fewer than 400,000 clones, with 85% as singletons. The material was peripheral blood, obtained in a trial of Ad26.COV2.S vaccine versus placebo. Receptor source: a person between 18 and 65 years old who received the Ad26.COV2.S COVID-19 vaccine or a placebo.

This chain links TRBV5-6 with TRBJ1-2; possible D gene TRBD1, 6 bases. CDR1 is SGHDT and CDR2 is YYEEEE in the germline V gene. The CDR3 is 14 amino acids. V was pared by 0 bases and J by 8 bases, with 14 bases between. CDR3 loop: CASSLGAGEDGYTF. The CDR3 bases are TGTGCCAGCAGCTTGGGGGCAGGGGAGGACGGCTACACCTTC.

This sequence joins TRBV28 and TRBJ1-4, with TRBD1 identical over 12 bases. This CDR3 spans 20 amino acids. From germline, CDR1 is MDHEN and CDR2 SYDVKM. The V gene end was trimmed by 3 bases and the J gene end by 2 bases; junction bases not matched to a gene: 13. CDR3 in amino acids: CASSFIALPGQGATNEKLFF. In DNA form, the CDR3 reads TGTGCCAGCAGTTTTATCGCTTTACCGGGACAGGGGGCGACTAATGAAAAACTGTTTTTT. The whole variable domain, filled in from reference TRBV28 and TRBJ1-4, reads DVKVTQSSRYLVKRTGEKVFLECVQDMDHENMFWYRQDPGLGLRLIYFSYDVKMKEKGDIPEGYSVSREKKERFSLILESASTNQTSMYLCASSFIALPGQGATNEKLFFGSGTQLSVL.

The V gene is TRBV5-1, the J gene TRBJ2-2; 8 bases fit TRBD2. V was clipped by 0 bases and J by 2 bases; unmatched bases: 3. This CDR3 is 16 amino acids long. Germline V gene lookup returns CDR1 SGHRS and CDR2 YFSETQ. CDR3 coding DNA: TGCGCCAGCAGCTTGGAGGTAGCGGGAAACACCGGGGAGCTGTTTTTT. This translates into CASSLEVAGNTGELFF.

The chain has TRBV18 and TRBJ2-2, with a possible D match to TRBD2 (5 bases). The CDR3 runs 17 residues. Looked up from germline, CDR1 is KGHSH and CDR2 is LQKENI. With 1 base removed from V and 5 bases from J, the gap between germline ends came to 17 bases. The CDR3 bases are TGTGCCAGCTCACCACAGTATTCCCGGTCGGGGACCGGGGAGCTGTTTTTT. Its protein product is CASSPQYSRSGTGELFF.

CDR3 amino acids: CASSAAGPAEAFF. The CDR3 coding sequence is TGTGCCAGCAGCGCCGCAGGTCCAGCTGAAGCTTTCTTT. The chain links TRBV5-8 to TRBJ1-1; D gene unclear. Germline loops: CDR1 SGHTS, CDR2 YDEGEE. V was trimmed by 4 bases and J by 6 bases, leaving 13 bases between them. CDR3 length: 13 residues. Full variable domain (missing parts from reference TRBV5-8 and TRBJ1-1): EAGVTQSPTHLIKTRGQQATLRCSPISGHTSVYWYQQALGLGLQFLLWYDEGEERNRGNFPPRFSGRQFPNYSSELNVNALELEDSALYLCASSAAGPAEAFFGQGTRLTVV.